This T cell receptor (beta chain) was documented in a study of shared clonotypes between healthy human individuals. The study, taken as a whole, reports: Compared with memory subsets, naive subsets generally had larger estimated richness.

Germline CDR1 is SGDLS and CDR2 is YYNGEE. The CDR3 is 12 residues long. The V end was cut by 0 bases, the J end by 4 bases, with 4 bases between. Repertoires were generated with immunoSEQ multiplex PCR, while TCRdb's copy carries only in-frame clones and drops some. The table has about 1.9 million clones, roughly 95% seen once. In its sample, this clone was seen many times. The antigen is not known. This specimen includes other DNA sequences encoding the same CDR3. CD8 cells regarded as naive lacked CD45RO, were positively chosen for CCR7, and omitted terminally differentiated effector memory CD45RA+ cells.

Sequenced: naive CD8+ T cells from PBMCs. V usage is TRBV9 and J usage is TRBJ1-1, with unresolved D. The TCR sequence derives from a man between 18 and 29 years old in good health. Some clones in this sample may be carry-over from other donors' samples. In DNA form, the CDR3 reads TGTGCCAGCAGCGTAGGGGGCACTGAAGCTTTCTTT. It translates to CASSVGGTEAFF. Using reference TRBV9 and TRBJ1-1 for the parts outside the CDR3, the full variable domain is DSGVTQTPKHLITATGQRVTLRCSPRSGDLSVYWYQQSLDQGLQFLIQYYNGEERAKGNILERFSAQQFPDLHSELNLSSLELGDSALYFCASSVGGTEAFFGQGTRLTVV.